Listed here is a single T cell receptor beta chain. Its matching antigen is unknown. V lost 4 bases and J 8 bases, leaving 13 bases between the germline ends. The CDR3 is 12 amino acids. Germline CDR1 SGDLS, CDR2 YYNGEE. These data originate in a study of OX40 agonist ivuxolimab in advanced cancers. The overall study: Ivuxolimab, an antibody acting as an agonist of OX40 (CD134), was used to treat patients.

Assay: immunoSEQ multiplex PCR; the TCRdb copy retains only in-frame clones and omits some. The table lists approximately 45,000 clones, 90% to 95% of them singletons, with around 10% in the top ten. Study findings and constraints: Which antigen the expanded peripheral T cells recognized is unknown. With doses of 0.1 to 3.0 mg/kg, CD4+ and CD8+ blood T cells had undergone clonal expansion by week 6.

The chain uses TRBV9 and TRBJ2-7; unclear D gene. The receptor was derived from an adult with an advanced solid tumor such as melanoma, head and neck, liver or kidney cancer. The sequences come from CD4+ or CD8+ T cells sorted from blood, collected in a trial of the OX40 agonist ivuxolimab. The CDR3 bases are TGTGCCAGCAGCTTAAACCCTACGCAGCAGTACTTC. Its translation: CASSLNPTQQYF.